The entry below describes one TCR beta chain. Its antigen is not known. This record belongs to a study of a mutant IDH1 vaccine in newly diagnosed glioma. Study summary: There were roughly 62% males and about 38% females among treated patients, whose mean age was roughly 40 years. Pretreatment consisted of radiotherapy, temozolomide, or both, with most receiving both. Regarding the study as a whole: Of all patients, 93.3% showed vaccine-induced immune responses.

Regarding time point: baseline, week 1 (first vaccination visit). Treatment defined: pre-vaccination baseline after standard-of-care therapy. Each astrocytoma in the donors was new, WHO grade 3 or 4, IDH1-mutant and ATRX-lost. The CDR3 runs to 16 residues. Germline V gives CDR1 SGHTA, CDR2 FQGNSA. V was cut by 4 bases and J by 4 bases, with 20 bases left in between. Data came from immunoSEQ multiplex PCR; TCRdb stores just in-frame clones and leaves some out. The sample holds tens of thousands of clones; roughly 78% are singletons and the top ten take 7% to 10%. This rearrangement joins TRBV7-2 to TRBJ2-7; D might be TRBD1 (6 bases). Sample: PBMCs, taken from a glioma patient treated with radiotherapy, temozolomide or both. The receptor was isolated from a man over 45 with glioma. The CDR3 is CASSYRRDTGSYEQYF. CDR3 DNA sequence: TGTGCCAGCAGCTATCGCCGGGACACCGGTTCGTACGAGCAGTACTTC.